These T cell receptor beta chains were read from a single sample in a study of brain T cells in children with intractable seizures. Method: immunoSEQ multiplex PCR; TCRdb's copy keeps in-frame clones and lacks some. This table holds approximately 110,000 clones, 85% to 95% found once. Sequences were derived from peripheral blood, sampled at surgery. These receptor sequences come from a boy younger than two with hemimegalencephaly and intractable seizures. Both conserved end residues are part of each CDR3. The D gene is left open where the match is weak.

J gene,V gene,D gene,CDR3 protein,CDR3 DNA
TRBJ2-3,TRBV29-1,TRBD2,CSVEERERGTDTQYF,TGCAGCGTTGAAGAGCGGGAGAGGGGCACAGATACGCAGTATTTT
TRBJ2-7,TRBV28,TRBD2,CASTTPGLAGLYEQYF,TGTGCCAGCACTACCCCGGGACTAGCGGGACTCTACGAGCAGTACTTC
TRBJ2-3,TRBV13,TRBD2,CASSGIAGDTQYF,TGTGCCAGCAGCGGAATAGCGGGAGATACGCAGTATTTT
TRBJ2-5,TRBV18,NA,CASSPLTTFSDSRSQYF,TGTGCCAGCTCACCGCTCACCACATTCTCAGATTCGCGCTCCCAGTACTTC
TRBJ2-3,TRBV30,TRBD2,CAWRRGLLAGEFGDTQYF,TGTGCCTGGAGGAGGGGCCTACTAGCGGGAGAGTTCGGAGATACGCAGTATTTT
TRBJ2-2,TRBV19,NA,CASTALGGLNTGELFF,TGTGCCAGTACCGCCCTTGGAGGGTTAAACACCGGGGAGCTGTTTTTT
TRBJ1-1,TRBV28,NA,CASSFSRAHTEAFF,TGTGCCAGCAGTTTTAGCAGGGCCCACACTGAAGCTTTCTTT
TRBJ1-6,TRBV30,NA,CAQGSSPLHF,TGTGCCCAAGGGAGTTCACCCCTCCACTTT
TRBJ1-2,TRBV18,TRBD1,CASSPDRDPDGYTF,TGTGCCAGCTCACCCGACAGGGATCCGGATGGCTACACCTTC
TRBJ2-7,TRBV20-1,NA,CSARGGAPQYF,TGCAGTGCTAGGGGTGGGGCCCCGCAGTACTTC
TRBJ2-1,TRBV27,NA,CASSQYNEQFF,TGTGCCAGCAGTCAGTACAATGAGCAGTTCTTC
TRBJ1-2,TRBV6-5,NA,CASRGEFNYGYTF,TGTGCCAGCAGAGGGGAATTTAACTATGGCTACACCTTC
TRBJ1-1,TRBV29-1,NA,CSVNRGGRFSEAFF,TGCAGCGTCAACCGGGGGGGACGATTCTCTGAAGCTTTCTTT
TRBJ2-3,TRBV11-3,NA,CASSLGTTQPKVDTQYF,TGTGCCAGCAGCTTAGGAACTACCCAACCGAAGGTAGATACGCAGTATTTT
TRBJ2-7,TRBV9,NA,CASSVRTSGGEQYF,TGTGCCAGCAGCGTTCGGACTTCTGGAGGGGAGCAGTACTTC
TRBJ2-2,TRBV2,TRBD2,CATRLAPTGELFF,TGTGCCACCCGACTAGCGCCCACCGGGGAGCTGTTTTTT